Below, 8 T cell receptor beta chains from the same sample are listed, as sequenced in a study of response to subunit inactivated influenza vaccine. Each CDR3 protein gets one entry after TCRdb re-called the RT-PCR reads with MiXCR. The table includes 300,000 to 350,000 distinct CDR3 sequences, 21% detected once. This sample comprised PBMCs from blood, obtained about 20 months after vaccination. These TCRs come from a man aged 45-69 years who received an inactivated influenza vaccine.

The J gene is TRBJ2-1, the V gene TRBV29-1; D is possibly TRBD1 (6 bases). Trimming stripped 4 bases from V and 6 bases from J, with 7 bases between. Germline CDR1 and CDR2: SQVTM and ANQGSEA. This CDR3 is 11 amino acids long. The CDR3 spells CSVARGNEQFF. CDR3 DNA: TGCAGCGTTGCCAGGGGCAATGAGCAGTTCTTC.

The chain joins TRBV6-5 to TRBJ1-6, with TRBD1 as a possible D gene (6 bases). Looked up from germline, CDR1 is MNHEY and CDR2 is SVGAGI. V lost 0 bases and J 7 bases, leaving 10 bases between the germline ends. The CDR3 totals 15 residues. The CDR3 DNA reads TGTGCCAGCAGTTACTCCCAGGGGAGCAATTCACCCCTCCACTTT. Amino acid sequence: CASSYSQGSNSPLHF.

CDR3 protein: CSARGPRSDYGYTF. The CDR3 bases are TGCAGTGCTAGAGGTCCCAGGTCTGACTATGGCTACACCTTC. V and J are TRBV20-1 and TRBJ1-2; D not certain. Germline CDR1 and CDR2: DFQATT and SNEGSKA (reference sequence). V was pared by 1 base and J by 3 bases, with 12 bases between. CDR3 length: 14 residues.

This clonotype was seen only a few times. This chain connects TRBV7-9 to TRBJ2-5; 8 bases match TRBD1. The CDR3 contains 13 residues. Germline V gene data show CDR1 as SEHNR and CDR2 as FQNEAQ (reference sequence). The trim removed 7 bases at V and 2 bases at J, leaving 3 bases unmatched. This CDR3 is CASTRTGQETQYF. The CDR3 DNA sequence: TGTGCCAGCACCCGGACAGGGCAAGAGACCCAGTACTTC.

This chain uses TRBV16 with TRBJ1-2; no reliable D call. Per the germline V gene, CDR1 is KGHSY and CDR2 is FQNENV. The CDR3 length is 12 residues. V lost 2 bases to trimming and J lost 1 base, with 2 bases between them. The CDR3 reads CASSQNNYGYTF. The CDR3 nucleotides read TGTGCCAGCAGCCAAAATAACTATGGCTACACCTTC.

This clonotype has only a few counts. J is TRBJ1-4 and V is TRBV29-1; the match to TRBD1 covers 9 bases. Losses at the gene ends were 7 bases for V and 5 bases for J; bases not matched to a gene: 8. The CDR3 covers 14 residues. Germline assignment: CDR1 SQVTM and CDR2 ANQGSEA. This CDR3 reads CSALRDRANEKLFF. CDR3 nucleotide sequence: TGCAGCGCCCTCCGGGACAGGGCGAATGAAAAACTGTTTTTT.

The CDR3 DNA sequence: TGCAGTGCTAGAGATCTGGCTAGAGTTGGGGGTTACTCTGGGGCCAACGTCCTGACTTTC. Encoded protein: CSARDLARVGGYSGANVLTF. This sequence joins TRBV20-1 and TRBJ2-6; TRBD1 or TRBD2 may be the D gene (5 bases each). Per the germline V gene, CDR1 is DFQATT and CDR2 is SNEGSKA (reference sequence). The CDR3 length is 20 residues. Trimming left V 0 bases short and J 0 bases short, with 21 bases between.

The CDR3 protein is CATSDPGPSSYNEQFF. The CDR3 DNA sequence: TGTGCCACCAGTGACCCGGGACCATCCTCCTACAATGAGCAGTTCTTC. The J gene is TRBJ2-1, the V gene TRBV24-1, with D possibly called TRBD1 or TRBD2 (5 bases each). CDR3 length: 16 amino acids. The V gene's germline CDR1 is KGHDR and CDR2 SFDVKD. Trimming took 4 bases from V and 0 from J, leaving 12 bases between them.